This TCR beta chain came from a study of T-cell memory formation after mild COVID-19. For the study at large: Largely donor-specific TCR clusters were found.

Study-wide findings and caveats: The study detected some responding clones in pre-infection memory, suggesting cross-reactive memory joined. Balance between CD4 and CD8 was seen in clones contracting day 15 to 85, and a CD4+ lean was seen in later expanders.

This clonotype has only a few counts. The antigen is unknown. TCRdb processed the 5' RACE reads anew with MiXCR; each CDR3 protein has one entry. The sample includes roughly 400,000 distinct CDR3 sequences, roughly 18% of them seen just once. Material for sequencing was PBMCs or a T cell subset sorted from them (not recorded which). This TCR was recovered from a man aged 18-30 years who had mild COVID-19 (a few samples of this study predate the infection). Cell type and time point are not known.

The CDR3 here is CASSQGGTVYTEAFF. For the CDR3, the DNA is TGTGCCAGCAGCCAGGGAGGGACAGTTTACACTGAAGCTTTCTTT. The chain employs TRBV14 and TRBJ1-1; 7 positions match TRBD1. The CDR3 extends over 15 amino acids. Germline CDR1 reads SGHDN; CDR2 reads FVKESK. The V segment lost 3 bases and the J segment 3 bases; nucleotides outside the gene matches: 7.